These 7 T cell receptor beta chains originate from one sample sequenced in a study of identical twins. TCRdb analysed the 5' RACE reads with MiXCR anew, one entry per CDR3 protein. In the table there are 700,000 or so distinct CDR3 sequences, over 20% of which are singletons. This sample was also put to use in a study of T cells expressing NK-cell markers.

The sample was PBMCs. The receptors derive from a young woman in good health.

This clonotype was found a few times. The CDR3 spells CASSRGSTGRETQYF. CDR3 DNA: TGTGCCAGCAGCCGGGGATCTACAGGGCGGGAGACCCAGTACTTC. V is TRBV12-3 or TRBV12-4 and J is TRBJ2-5; a weak D match, TRBD1 (6 bases). Trimming removed 6 bases at V and 5 bases at J, with 19 bases between. The CDR3 extends over 15 amino acids.

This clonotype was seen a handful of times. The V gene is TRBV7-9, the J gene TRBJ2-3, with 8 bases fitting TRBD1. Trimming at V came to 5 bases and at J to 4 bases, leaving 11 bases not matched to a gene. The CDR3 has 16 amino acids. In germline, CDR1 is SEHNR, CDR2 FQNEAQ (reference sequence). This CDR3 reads CASSLGQGSFADTQYF. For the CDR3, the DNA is TGTGCCAGCAGCCTAGGACAGGGAAGTTTTGCAGATACGCAGTATTTT.

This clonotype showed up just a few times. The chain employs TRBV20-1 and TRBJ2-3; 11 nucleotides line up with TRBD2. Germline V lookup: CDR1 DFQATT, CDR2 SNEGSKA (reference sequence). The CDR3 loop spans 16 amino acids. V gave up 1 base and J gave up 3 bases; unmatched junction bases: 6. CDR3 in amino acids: CSARAISGGATDTQYF. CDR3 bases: TGCAGTGCTAGAGCCATTAGCGGGGGGGCTACAGATACGCAGTATTTT.

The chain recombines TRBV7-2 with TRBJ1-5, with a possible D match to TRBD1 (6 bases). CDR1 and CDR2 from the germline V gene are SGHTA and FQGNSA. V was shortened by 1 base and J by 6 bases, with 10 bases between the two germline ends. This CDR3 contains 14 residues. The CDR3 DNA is TGTGCCAGCAGCTTAGGGGGGGGCCCTCAGCCCCAGCATTTT. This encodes CASSLGGGPQPQHF.

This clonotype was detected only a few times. The CDR3 nucleotides are TGTGCCACCTCGTACGCGGGCTTCACTGAAGCTTTCTTT. This encodes CATSYAGFTEAFF. The chain uses TRBV15 and TRBJ1-1; D uncertain. This CDR3 is built from 13 residues. Germline CDR1 is LNHNV and CDR2 is YYDKDF (reference sequence). V was shortened by 8 bases and J by 4 bases, with 14 bases between the two germline ends.

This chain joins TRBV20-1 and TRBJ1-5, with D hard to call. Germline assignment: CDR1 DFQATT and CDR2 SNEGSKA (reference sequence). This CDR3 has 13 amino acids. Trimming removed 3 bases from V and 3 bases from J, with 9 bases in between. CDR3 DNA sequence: TGCAGTGCTAGGGCGGATACCAATCAGCCCCAGCATTTT. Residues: CSARADTNQPQHF.

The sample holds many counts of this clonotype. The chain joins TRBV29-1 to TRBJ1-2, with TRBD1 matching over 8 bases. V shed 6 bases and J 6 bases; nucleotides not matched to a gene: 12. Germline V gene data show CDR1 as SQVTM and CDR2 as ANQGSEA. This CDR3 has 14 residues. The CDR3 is CSVTGPGGTHGYTF. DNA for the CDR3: TGCAGCGTCACCGGGCCAGGGGGCACCCATGGCTACACCTTC.